This T cell receptor (beta chain) emerged from a study of blood T cell dynamics during melanoma immunotherapy. The wider study: Metastatic melanoma patients received first-line pembrolizumab or nivolumab plus ipilimumab.

The time point here: pre-treatment baseline. The length of the CDR3 is 15 residues. The V end was cut by 4 bases, the J end by 0 bases, with 13 bases between. The germline V gene has CDR1 SGHNT and CDR2 YYREEE (reference sequence). A fixed 40 ng of plasma cfDNA was loaded per sample. Clones were sequenced by immunoSEQ multiplex PCR, and TCRdb holds only the in-frame ones, with some missing. The sample shows 6,200 or so clones, around 90% of them seen only once. The rearrangement links TRBV5-4 to TRBJ2-5; D unclear. The specimen comprised cell-free DNA from blood, sampled from a patient treated with checkpoint blockade. This TCR was recovered from a human donor with melanoma. The CDR3 DNA reads as TGTGCCAGCAGCCCACCTCTTGGCGACCAAGAGACCCAGTACTTC. Protein: CASSPPLGDQETQYF.